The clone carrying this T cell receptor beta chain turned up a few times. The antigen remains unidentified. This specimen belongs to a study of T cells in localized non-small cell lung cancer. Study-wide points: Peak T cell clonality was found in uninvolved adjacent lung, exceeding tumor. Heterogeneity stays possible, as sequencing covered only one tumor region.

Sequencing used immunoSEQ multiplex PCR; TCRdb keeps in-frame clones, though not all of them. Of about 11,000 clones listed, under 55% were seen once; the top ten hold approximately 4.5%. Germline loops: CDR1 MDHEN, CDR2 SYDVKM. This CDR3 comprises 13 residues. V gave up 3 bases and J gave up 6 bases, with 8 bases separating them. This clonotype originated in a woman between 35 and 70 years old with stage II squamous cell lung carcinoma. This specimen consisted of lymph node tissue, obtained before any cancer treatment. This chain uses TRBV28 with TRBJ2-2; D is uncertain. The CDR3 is CASSLGFAGELFF. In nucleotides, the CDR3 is TGTGCCAGCAGTTTGGGGTTTGCCGGGGAGCTGTTTTTT.